Listed below are T cell receptor beta chains from one sample, sequenced in a study of blood T cell repertoires in COVID-19. TCRdb keeps only in-frame clones here, not all; method: immunoSEQ multiplex PCR. The sample records fewer than 200,000 clones, about 87% being singletons. Sequencing used peripheral blood. The receptor source for this set is a man in his 60s with acute or convalescent COVID-19. The CDR3 runs from the conserved cysteine through the conserved F or W. The D gene is left open where the match is weak. A clone size is listed for some rows: how often the clone was seen (once, few, many), or a class if it is expanded.

clone size	D gene	V gene	J gene	CDR3 protein	CDR3 DNA
-	TRBD1	TRBV11-2	TRBJ1-2	CASSGRTGLSDGYTF	TGTGCCAGCAGCGGACGGACAGGGCTGTCGGATGGCTACACCTTC
-	TRBD1	TRBV6-2/TRBV6-3	TRBJ1-4	CASSLDRESTNEKLFF	TGTGCCAGCAGCCTCGACAGGGAATCAACTAATGAAAAACTGTTTTTT
few	-	TRBV7-9	TRBJ2-7	CASSPQKTGEGAQYF	TGTGCCAGCAGTCCACAGAAGACGGGAGAGGGCGCGCAGTACTTC
-	TRBD1	TRBV24-1	TRBJ1-1	CATSDGQGNTEAFF	TGTGCCACCAGTGATGGACAGGGGAACACTGAAGCTTTCTTT
-	TRBD2	TRBV4-1	TRBJ2-3	CASSQPAGGPGTQYF	TGCGCCAGCAGCCAACCAGCGGGGGGGCCCGGTACGCAGTATTTT
few	-	TRBV9	TRBJ2-3	CASSVGSAATDTQYF	TGTGCCAGCAGCGTGGGTAGCGCAGCCACAGATACGCAGTATTTT
-	TRBD2	TRBV10-3	TRBJ2-1	CAINSGGAEDEQFF	TGTGCCATCAATAGCGGGGGGGCCGAGGATGAGCAGTTCTTC
once	-	TRBV6-2/TRBV6-3	TRBJ1-5	CASSHMEANSYNQPQHF	TGTGCCAGCAGCCATATGGAGGCCAACAGCTACAATCAGCCCCAGCATTTT
-	TRBD1	TRBV27	TRBJ1-2	CASSVGQAYIYGYTF	TGTGCCAGCAGCGTCGGACAGGCTTATATCTATGGCTACACCTTC
-	TRBD2	TRBV5-1	TRBJ2-3	CASRAGTRTGTSGREDADTQYF	TGCGCCAGCAGGGCCGGGACTCGGACCGGGACTAGCGGGAGAGAGGACGCAGATACGCAGTATTTT
few	TRBD1	TRBV19	TRBJ2-7	CASSMTGAGYEQYF	TGTGCCAGTAGTATGACAGGGGCTGGCTACGAGCAGTACTTC
-	-	TRBV6-5	TRBJ2-7	CASIKDNTGSYEQYF	TGTGCCAGCATCAAGGATAACACGGGGTCCTACGAGCAGTACTTC
-	-	TRBV7-2	TRBJ1-2	CASRGGGYSGYTF	TGTGCCAGCAGGGGCGGGGGTTATAGCGGCTACACCTTC
-	-	TRBV14	TRBJ2-2	CASSLRTLRDTGELFF	TGTGCCAGCAGCCTAAGGACACTCAGGGACACCGGGGAGCTGTTTTTT
once	TRBD1	TRBV11-2	TRBJ2-7	CASSFFGPSTGASEQYF	TGTGCCAGCAGCTTCTTTGGGCCTTCGACAGGGGCTTCCGAGCAGTACTTC
-	TRBD2	TRBV5-1	TRBJ2-3	CASSQTSGTDTQYF	TGCGCCAGCAGCCAGACTAGCGGGACAGATACGCAGTATTTT
-	-	TRBV19	TRBJ1-2	CASREGVNYGYTF	TGTGCCAGTAGAGAAGGGGTGAACTATGGCTACACCTTC
-	-	TRBV5-3	TRBJ2-7	CARSSVEGPNEQYF	TGTGCCAGAAGCTCGGTGGAGGGGCCTAACGAGCAGTACTTC
-	-	TRBV9	TRBJ2-7	CASSVTGTAYEQYF	TGTGCCAGCAGCGTAACCGGGACTGCCTACGAGCAGTACTTC
few	-	TRBV24-1	TRBJ1-1	CATSDSSGGEAFF	TGTGCCACCAGTGATTCCTCCGGGGGAGAAGCTTTCTTT
-	TRBD1	TRBV6-1	TRBJ1-1	CASSDPSGGLNTEAFF	TGTGCCAGCAGTGACCCCTCAGGGGGGCTGAACACTGAAGCTTTCTTT
-	-	TRBV5-1	TRBJ1-1	CASSVSAGVNTEAFF	TGCGCCAGCAGCGTGTCGGCAGGGGTAAACACTGAAGCTTTCTTT
-	-	TRBV12-5	TRBJ1-4	CASGSSGVNEKLFF	TGTGCTAGTGGTTCGAGCGGGGTGAATGAAAAACTGTTTTTT
-	TRBD1	TRBV30	TRBJ1-2	CAYQLDRDGYTF	TGTGCCTACCAATTGGACAGGGACGGCTACACCTTC
-	TRBD1	TRBV24-1	TRBJ1-2	CATSDPGQFGGYTF	TGTGCCACCAGTGACCCGGGACAGTTCGGTGGCTACACCTTC
-	-	TRBV5-1	TRBJ2-3	CASSRDDSTDTQYF	TGCGCCAGCAGCCGGGATGATAGCACAGATACGCAGTATTTT
-	-	TRBV7-2	TRBJ2-1	CASSFLPVYEQFF	TGTGCCAGCAGCTTCCTCCCAGTGTATGAGCAGTTCTTC
-	-	TRBV23-1	TRBJ1-5	CAGEDPRGNQPQHF	TGCGCAGGGGAAGATCCTCGGGGCAATCAGCCCCAGCATTTT
-	TRBD1	TRBV5-1	TRBJ2-1	CASREQTGDYNEQFF	TGCGCCAGCAGAGAGCAGACAGGGGACTACAATGAGCAGTTCTTC
-	-	TRBV29-1	TRBJ1-4	CRNTLRGEKLFF	TGCAGGAACACACTACGGGGGGAAAAACTGTTTTTT
many	-	TRBV5-8	TRBJ1-1	CASTLGQNTEAFF	TGTGCCAGCACCCTGGGCCAGAACACTGAAGCTTTCTTT
once	TRBD1	TRBV6-2/TRBV6-3	TRBJ1-3	CASSYPPGQRSGNTIYF	TGTGCCAGCAGTTACCCCCCGGGACAGCGCTCTGGAAACACCATATATTTT
few	TRBD1	TRBV19	TRBJ2-1	CASSIGQGALNEQFF	TGTGCCAGTAGTATAGGGCAGGGGGCGCTTAATGAGCAGTTCTTC
few	-	TRBV24-1	TRBJ1-5	CATSDLGGDQPQHF	TGTGCCACCAGTGATTTGGGGGGGGATCAGCCCCAGCATTTT
-	-	TRBV24-1	TRBJ2-3	CATSAPGTGGSAQYF	TGTGCCACCAGTGCCCCTGGGACAGGCGGGAGTGCGCAGTATTTT
-	TRBD1	TRBV27	TRBJ1-6	CASSLGTGDRRSPLHF	TGTGCCAGCAGTCTCGGGACAGGGGATCGGCGATCACCCCTCCACTTT
-	-	TRBV6-5	TRBJ2-7	CASSHAGPTYEQYF	TGTGCCAGCAGCCACGCGGGACCAACCTACGAGCAGTACTTC
-	TRBD1	TRBV7-8	TRBJ1-6	CASSRTGNYNSPLHF	TGTGCCAGCAGTCGGACAGGCAACTATAATTCACCCCTCCACTTT
-	-	TRBV7-7	TRBJ1-3	CASSPGGQSGNTIYF	TGTGCCAGCAGCCCCGGGGGTCAGTCTGGAAACACCATATATTTT
-	TRBD1	TRBV29-1	TRBJ1-2	CSVRDRGDGYTF	TGCAGCGTTAGGGACAGGGGGGATGGCTACACCTTC
many	TRBD2	TRBV11-2	TRBJ2-7	CASSLGWITGTSDEQYF	TGTGCCAGCAGCTTAGGATGGATAACCGGGACTAGCGACGAGCAGTACTTC
-	-	TRBV10-1	TRBJ2-4	CASSESGGRGNIQYF	TGCGCCAGCAGTGAGTCCGGGGGGCGCGGAAACATTCAGTACTTC
once	-	TRBV19	TRBJ2-3	CASSIRLENTDTQYF	TGTGCCAGTAGTATCCGACTAGAAAACACAGATACGCAGTATTTT